Here is one T cell receptor (beta chain) with its context. The sample comes from a study of shared clonotypes between healthy human individuals. The method was immunoSEQ multiplex PCR; TCRdb's version includes in-frame clones alone and lacks a portion of them. Counted here are about 650,000 clones, less than 97% occurring once; the ten biggest clones make up roughly 0.1%. Naive-designated CD8 cells lacked CD45RO, were positively enriched for CCR7, and omitted terminally differentiated effector memory CD45RA+ cells. This sequence originates from a woman in her twenties or thirties in good health. Material: naive CD8+ T cells sorted from blood.

CDR3 residues: CASSQEAGQLSTDTQYF. The CDR3 DNA is TGCGCCAGCAGCCAAGAGGCGGGACAACTTAGCACAGATACGCAGTATTTT. This rearrangement joins TRBV4-1 to TRBJ2-3; D is tentatively TRBD1 or TRBD2 (6 bases each). The CDR3 contains 17 residues. Trimming left V 0 bases short and J 0 bases short, with 13 bases between. In germline, CDR1 is MGHRA, CDR2 YSYEKL.